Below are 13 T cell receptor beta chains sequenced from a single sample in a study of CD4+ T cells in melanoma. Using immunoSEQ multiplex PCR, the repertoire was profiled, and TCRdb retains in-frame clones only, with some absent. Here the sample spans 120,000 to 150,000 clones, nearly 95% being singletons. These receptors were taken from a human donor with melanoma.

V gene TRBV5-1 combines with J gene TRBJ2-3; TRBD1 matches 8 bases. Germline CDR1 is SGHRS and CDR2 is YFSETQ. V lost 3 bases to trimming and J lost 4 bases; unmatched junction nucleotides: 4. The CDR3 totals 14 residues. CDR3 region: CASSWGQDPDTQYF. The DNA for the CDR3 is TGCGCCAGCAGCTGGGGACAGGACCCAGATACGCAGTATTTT.

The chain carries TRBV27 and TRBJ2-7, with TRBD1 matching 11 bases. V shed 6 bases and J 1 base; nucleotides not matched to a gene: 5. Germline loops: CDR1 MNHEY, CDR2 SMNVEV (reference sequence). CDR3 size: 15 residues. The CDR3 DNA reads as TGTGCCAGCAGGAGCGGACAGGGGGCGTCCTACGAGCAGTACTTC. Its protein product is CASRSGQGASYEQYF.

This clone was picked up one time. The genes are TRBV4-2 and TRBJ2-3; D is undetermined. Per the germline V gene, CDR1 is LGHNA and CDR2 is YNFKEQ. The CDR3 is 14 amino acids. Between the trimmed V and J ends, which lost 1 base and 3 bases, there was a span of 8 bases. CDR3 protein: CASSQGEITDTQYF. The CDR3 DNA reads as TGTGCCAGCAGCCAAGGGGAAATAACAGATACGCAGTATTTT.

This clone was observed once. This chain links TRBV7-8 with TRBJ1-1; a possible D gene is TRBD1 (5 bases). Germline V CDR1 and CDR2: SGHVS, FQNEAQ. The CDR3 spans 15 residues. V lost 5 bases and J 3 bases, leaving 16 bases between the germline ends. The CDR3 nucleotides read TGTGCCAGCAGCGGCCTTTGGGAGGGGCACACTGAAGCTTTCTTT. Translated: CASSGLWEGHTEAFF.

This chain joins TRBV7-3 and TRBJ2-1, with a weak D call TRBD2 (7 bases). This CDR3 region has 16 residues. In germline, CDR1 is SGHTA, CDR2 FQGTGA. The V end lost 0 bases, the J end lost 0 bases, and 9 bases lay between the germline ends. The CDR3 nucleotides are TGTGCCAGCAGCTTAACAGGGGGGGCCTCCTACAATGAGCAGTTCTTC. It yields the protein CASSLTGGASYNEQFF.

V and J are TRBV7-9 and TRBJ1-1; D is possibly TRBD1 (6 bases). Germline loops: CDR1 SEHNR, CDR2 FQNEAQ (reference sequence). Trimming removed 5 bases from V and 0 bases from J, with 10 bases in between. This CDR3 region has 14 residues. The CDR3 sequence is CASSPDSLNTEAFF. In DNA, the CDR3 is TGTGCCAGCAGCCCGGACAGTTTGAACACTGAAGCTTTCTTT.

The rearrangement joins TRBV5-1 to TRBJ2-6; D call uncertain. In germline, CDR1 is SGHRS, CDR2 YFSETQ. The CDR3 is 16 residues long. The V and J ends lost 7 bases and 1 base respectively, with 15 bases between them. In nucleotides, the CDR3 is TGCGCCAGCTCTCCGGTGGCCGGGTCTGGGGCCAACGTCCTGACTTTC. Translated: CASSPVAGSGANVLTF. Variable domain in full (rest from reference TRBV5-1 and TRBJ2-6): KAGVTQTPRYLIKTRGQQVTLSCSPISGHRSVSWYQQTPGQGLQFLFEYFSETQRNKGNFPGRFSGRQFSNSRSEMNVSTLELGDSALYLCASSPVAGSGANVLTFGAGSRLTVL.

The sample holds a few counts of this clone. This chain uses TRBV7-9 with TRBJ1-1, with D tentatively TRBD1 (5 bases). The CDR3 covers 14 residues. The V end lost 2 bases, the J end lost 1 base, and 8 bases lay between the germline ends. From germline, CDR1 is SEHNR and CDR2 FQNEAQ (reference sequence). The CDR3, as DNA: TGTGCCAGCAGCTTAAACCAGGGGAACACTGAAGCTTTCTTT. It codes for CASSLNQGNTEAFF.

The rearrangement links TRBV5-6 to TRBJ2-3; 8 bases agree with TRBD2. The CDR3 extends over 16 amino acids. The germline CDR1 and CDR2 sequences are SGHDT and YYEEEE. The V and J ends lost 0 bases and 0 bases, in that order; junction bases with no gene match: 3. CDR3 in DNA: TGTGCCAGCAGCTTGGCGTTAGCGGGGAGCACAGATACGCAGTATTTT. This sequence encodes CASSLALAGSTDTQYF.

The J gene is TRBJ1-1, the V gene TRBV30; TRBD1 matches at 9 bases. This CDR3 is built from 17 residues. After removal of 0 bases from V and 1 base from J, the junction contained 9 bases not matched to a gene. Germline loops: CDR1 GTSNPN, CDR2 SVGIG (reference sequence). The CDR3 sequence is CAWSVIRTGVPNTEAFF. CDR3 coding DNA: TGTGCCTGGAGTGTAATAAGGACAGGGGTGCCGAACACTGAAGCTTTCTTT.

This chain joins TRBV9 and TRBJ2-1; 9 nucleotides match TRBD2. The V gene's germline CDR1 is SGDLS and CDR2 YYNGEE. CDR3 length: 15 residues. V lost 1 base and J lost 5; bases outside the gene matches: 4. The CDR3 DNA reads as TGTGCCAGCAGCGTAACAGCGGGGGGCAACAATGAGCAGTTCTTC. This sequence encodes CASSVTAGGNNEQFF.

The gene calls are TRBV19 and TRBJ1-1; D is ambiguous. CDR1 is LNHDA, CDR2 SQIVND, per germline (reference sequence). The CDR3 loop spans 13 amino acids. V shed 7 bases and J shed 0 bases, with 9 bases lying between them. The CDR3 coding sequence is TGTGCCAGTACCTTGACTGTGAACACTGAAGCTTTCTTT. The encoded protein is CASTLTVNTEAFF.

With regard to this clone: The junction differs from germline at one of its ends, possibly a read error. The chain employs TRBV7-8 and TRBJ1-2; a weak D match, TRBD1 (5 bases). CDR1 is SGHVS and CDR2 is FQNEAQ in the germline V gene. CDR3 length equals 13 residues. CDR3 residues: CASSPPGGAGSSF. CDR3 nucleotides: TGTGCCAGCAGCCCCCCGGGGGGAGCAGGGTCCTCCTTC.